The 29 T cell receptor beta chains below were found in one sample sequenced in a study of blood T cell repertoires in COVID-19. Using immunoSEQ multiplex PCR, the repertoire was profiled, and TCRdb retains in-frame clones only, with some absent. The sample carries a few hundred thousand clones, roughly 90% recorded once. Sequencing was carried out using peripheral blood. These receptors originate from a man aged 18 to 29 with COVID-19, enrolled during active disease.

This clone was detected many times. The chain has TRBV7-2 and TRBJ1-1; weak D call: TRBD1 (6 bases). Germline CDR1 is SGHTA and CDR2 is FQGNSA. V lost 7 bases to trimming and J lost 4 bases, with 16 bases between them. This CDR3 has 14 residues. CDR3 loop: CASISGVGPTEAFF. The CDR3 DNA reads as TGTGCCAGCATTTCAGGGGTAGGGCCCACTGAAGCTTTCTTT.

This clone was counted once. V usage is TRBV6-5 and J usage is TRBJ1-5, with TRBD1 as a possible D gene (6 bases). The ends were cut back, 7 bases at V and 5 bases at J, with 15 bases in the middle. The CDR3 is 14 amino acids. CDR1 MNHEY and CDR2 SVGAGI come from the germline V gene. The CDR3 reads CASINRGFDQPQHF. The CDR3 coding sequence is TGTGCCAGCATTAATAGGGGGTTCGATCAGCCCCAGCATTTT.

The J gene is TRBJ1-3, the V gene TRBV19; D might be TRBD1 (5 bases). V dropped 3 bases and J dropped 1 base, with 13 bases sitting between them. In germline, CDR1 is LNHDA, CDR2 SQIVND (reference sequence). The CDR3 runs to 16 residues. CDR3 region: CASSISTRGSGNTIYF. CDR3 in DNA: TGTGCCAGTAGTATTTCTACTCGGGGGTCTGGAAACACCATATATTTT.

This clone was detected only a few times. The chain couples TRBV5-1 to TRBJ2-7, with a possible D match to TRBD1 (5 bases). This CDR3 is built from 14 residues. V was shortened by 6 bases and J by 0 bases, with 13 bases between the two germline ends. Germline lookup yields CDR1 SGHRS and CDR2 YFSETQ. As DNA, the CDR3 is TGCGCCAGCACCAGGGATTCAACCTCCTACGAGCAGTACTTC. Translated, it gives CASTRDSTSYEQYF.

The rearrangement uses TRBV3-1 (or the pseudogene TRBV3-2) and TRBJ2-7; D gene uncertain. The V gene lost 1 base and the J gene lost 7 bases, with 11 bases spanning the gap. CDR1 LGHDT and CDR2 YNNKEL come from the germline V gene (reference sequence). The CDR3 sequence is 13 residues long. The CDR3 DNA is TGTGCCAGCAGCCAAGGGCCCCTCTCAGAGCAGTACTTC. It encodes CASSQGPLSEQYF.

This clone was detected a few times. This chain connects TRBV30 to TRBJ1-4; D possibly corresponds to TRBD1 (6 bases). The CDR3 runs 15 residues. The V gene lost 2 bases and the J gene lost 1 base, with 11 bases spanning the gap. The germline V gene has CDR1 GTSNPN and CDR2 SVGIG (reference sequence). The DNA of the CDR3 is TGTGCCTGGAGTACCCGGACAGAAACTAATGAAAAACTGTTTTTT. Translation: CAWSTRTETNEKLFF.

This chain joins TRBV3-1 (or the pseudogene TRBV3-2) and TRBJ2-1; the D gene is possibly TRBD2 (6 bases). Trimming removed 0 bases at V and 3 bases at J, with 12 bases between. The CDR3 spans 16 residues. Germline assignment: CDR1 LGHDT and CDR2 YNNKEL (reference sequence). DNA for the CDR3: TGTGCCAGCAGCCAAGACGCTCTAGCGTTCTACAATGAGCAGTTCTTC. This encodes CASSQDALAFYNEQFF.

The chain employs TRBV5-5 and TRBJ2-3, with D possibly TRBD1 on 6 matching bases. Trimming took 1 base from V and 0 from J, leaving 6 bases between them. The CDR3 has 14 amino acids. CDR1 is SGHKS and CDR2 is YYEKEE in the germline V gene (reference sequence). DNA of the CDR3: TGTGCCAGCAGCTTGACAGGGAGCACAGATACGCAGTATTTT. Translated, it gives CASSLTGSTDTQYF.

The rearrangement joins TRBV6-2 or TRBV6-3 to TRBJ1-4, with a possible D match to TRBD1 (6 bases). From germline, CDR1 is MNHEY and CDR2 SVGEGT. Trimming took 0 bases from V and 7 from J, leaving 18 bases between them. The CDR3 contains 17 residues. Here the CDR3 DNA reads TGTGCCAGCAGTTACTCGCTGCAGGGGCTTCCTAGTGAAAAACTGTTTTTT. It yields the protein CASSYSLQGLPSEKLFF.

The V and J genes are TRBV7-9 and TRBJ2-7; the D gene is possibly TRBD2 (6 bases). CDR1 is SEHNR, CDR2 FQNEAQ, per germline (reference sequence). Trimming took off 1 base at V and 7 bases at J, with 11 bases between the two ends. This CDR3 has 13 amino acids. CDR3 DNA: TGTGCCAGCAGCTTAGGAGGGACTGAGGAGCAGTACTTC. Amino acids: CASSLGGTEEQYF.

This clone was recorded a few times. J is TRBJ2-7 and V is TRBV11-2; the D gene is possibly TRBD2 (5 bases). With 5 bases removed from V and 7 bases from J, the gap between germline ends came to 12 bases. CDR3 size: 12 residues. Germline V gene data show CDR1 as SGHAT and CDR2 as FQNNGV. The CDR3: CASSPSKREQYF. CDR3 DNA: TGTGCCAGCAGCCCCTCAAAGCGGGAGCAGTACTTC.

The V and J genes are TRBV18 and TRBJ2-7, with 12 bases that match TRBD2. This CDR3 comprises 15 residues. J lost 0 bases, V lost 4 bases, and 1 base had no gene match. Per germline, CDR1 KGHSH and CDR2 LQKENI. The CDR3 here is CASSQLAGGSYEQYF. The CDR3 region has the DNA TGTGCCAGCTCACAACTAGCGGGGGGCTCCTACGAGCAGTACTTC.

CDR3 nucleotides: TGTGCCAGCAGCTTAAAGCCGGGATTGAGCACAGATACGCAGTATTTT. Translating gives CASSLKPGLSTDTQYF. This sequence joins TRBV7-6 and TRBJ2-3; perhaps TRBD2 as D (5 bases). The V gene lost 2 bases and the J gene lost 0 bases, with 12 bases spanning the gap. The CDR3 extends over 16 amino acids. CDR1 is SGHVS, CDR2 FNYEAQ, per germline.

The chain recombines TRBV19 with TRBJ1-2, with 7 bases that match TRBD1. The CDR3 is 16 residues long. Trimming took 5 bases from V and 0 from J; bases not matched to a gene: 9. The V gene's germline CDR1 is LNHDA and CDR2 SQIVND (reference sequence). The DNA for the CDR3 is TGTGCCAGTAGTGCTGGAACAGGGGTCGCTAACTATGGCTACACCTTC. Translating it yields CASSAGTGVANYGYTF.

The chain combines TRBV5-1 with TRBJ2-3, with 7 nucleotides matching TRBD2. The CDR3 runs 16 residues. V gave up 5 bases and J gave up 2 bases; unmatched junction bases: 11. Germline CDR1 SGHRS, CDR2 YFSETQ. CDR3 DNA sequence: TGCGCCAGCAGGGCAATTGCTAGCGGCTCCACAGATACGCAGTATTTT. Amino acids: CASRAIASGSTDTQYF.

This clone was seen once. The chain employs TRBV9 and TRBJ1-2; D remains ambiguous. The germline V gene has CDR1 SGDLS and CDR2 YYNGEE. The CDR3 extends over 17 amino acids. The V end was cut by 4 bases, the J end by 4 bases, with 23 bases between. This chain's CDR3 is CASSREGYGSLTYGYTF. The DNA for the CDR3 is TGTGCCAGCAGCCGAGAGGGATATGGATCATTAACCTATGGCTACACCTTC.

This rearrangement joins TRBV19 to TRBJ2-1; 9 positions agree with TRBD2. There are 15 residues in the CDR3. The V and J ends lost 4 bases and 8 bases, in that order; junction bases with no gene match: 9. Germline V gene lookup returns CDR1 LNHDA and CDR2 SQIVND (reference sequence). CDR3 coding DNA: TGTGCCAGTAGTAGCCTGGCGGGAGGGCCCCATGAGCAGTTCTTC. Translating it yields CASSSLAGGPHEQFF.

The CDR3 loop is CASSLTGVGETQYF. The CDR3 nucleotides read TGTGCCAGCAGTCTAACAGGGGTGGGAGAGACCCAGTACTTC. This rearrangement joins TRBV13 to TRBJ2-5, with TRBD1 matching over 7 bases. Germline values: CDR1 PRHDT, CDR2 FYEKMQ (reference sequence). CDR3 length: 14 residues. Germline trimming cut 6 bases from V and 4 bases from J; bases unmatched to any gene: 8.

The chain uses TRBV19 and TRBJ2-1; 8 positions agree with TRBD2. Unmatched junction bases numbered 7, after V lost 4 bases and J lost 2 bases. Looked up from germline, CDR1 is LNHDA and CDR2 is SQIVND (reference sequence). This CDR3 has 16 residues. CDR3 amino acids: CASSSSEREPYNEQFF. CDR3 nucleotides: TGTGCCAGTAGTAGCTCCGAGCGGGAGCCCTACAATGAGCAGTTCTTC. Supplemented by reference TRBV19 and TRBJ2-1, the full variable domain reads DGGITQSPKYLFRKEGQNVTLSCEQNLNHDAMYWYRQDPGQGLRLIYYSQIVNDFQKGDIAEGYSVSREKKESFPLTVTSAQKNPTAFYLCASSSSEREPYNEQFFGPGTRLTVL.

This clone was recorded only once. The V and J genes are TRBV6-6 and TRBJ1-1, with a weak D call TRBD1 (6 bases). This CDR3 is 16 amino acids long. V was trimmed by 2 bases and J by 2 bases, leaving 15 bases between them. Germline CDR1 is MNHNY and CDR2 is SVGAGI (reference sequence). CDR3: CASSYTYPGANTEAFF. The CDR3 nucleotides are TGTGCCAGCAGTTACACCTATCCAGGGGCCAACACTGAAGCTTTCTTT.

Note on this clone: The identical CDR3 is also encoded by other nucleotide sequences in the sample. The V and J genes are TRBV19 and TRBJ2-7; 11 bases line up with TRBD2. This CDR3 has 14 residues. Germline V gene lookup returns CDR1 LNHDA and CDR2 SQIVND (reference sequence). J lost 0 bases, V lost 6 bases, and 1 base had no gene match. The CDR3, as DNA: TGTGCCAGTAGGACTAGCGGGAACTCCTACGAGCAGTACTTC. Encoded protein: CASRTSGNSYEQYF. The variable domain in full, completed from reference TRBV19 and TRBJ2-7, reads DGGITQSPKYLFRKEGQNVTLSCEQNLNHDAMYWYRQDPGQGLRLIYYSQIVNDFQKGDIAEGYSVSREKKESFPLTVTSAQKNPTAFYLCASRTSGNSYEQYFGPGTRLTVT.

The V call is TRBV5-5, the J call TRBJ2-5, with 7 positions matching TRBD1. The ends lost 2 bases at V and 2 bases at J; junction bases unmatched: 3. This CDR3 has 14 residues. Germline lookup yields CDR1 SGHKS and CDR2 YYEKEE (reference sequence). The CDR3 loop is CASSFGQVQETQYF. CDR3 DNA: TGTGCCAGCAGCTTCGGACAGGTTCAAGAGACCCAGTACTTC.

V is TRBV5-6 and J is TRBJ1-5, with a weak D call TRBD1 (5 bases). Trimming left V 4 bases short and J 7 bases short, with 18 bases between. From germline, CDR1 is SGHDT and CDR2 YYEEEE. The length of the CDR3 is 15 residues. CDR3 coding DNA: TGTGCCAGCAGCGGCACGCAGGGAACGGGCCAGCCCCAGCATTTT. It encodes CASSGTQGTGQPQHF.

The chain carries TRBV4-1 and TRBJ2-2; tentative D call: TRBD1 (5 bases). The germline V and J ends were trimmed by 3 bases and 5 bases, with 7 bases remaining between them. CDR1 and CDR2 from the germline V gene are MGHRA and YSYEKL. This CDR3 is 13 amino acids long. The CDR3, as DNA: TGCGCCAGCAGCCACAGGGTTACCGGGGAGCTGTTTTTT. Translated: CASSHRVTGELFF.

This clone showed up just once. This chain uses TRBV4-2 with TRBJ2-3; TRBD2 aligns across 8 bases. The CDR3 spans 16 residues. The trim removed 1 base at V and 5 bases at J, leaving 8 bases unmatched. Looked up from germline, CDR1 is LGHNA and CDR2 is YNFKEQ. The CDR3 DNA reads TGTGCCAGCAGCCAAGGTGGAGCGGGAGTTGGAGATACGCAGTATTTT. Translation gives CASSQGGAGVGDTQYF.

The V call is TRBV5-5, the J call TRBJ2-5, with no clear D. The V gene's germline CDR1 is SGHKS and CDR2 YYEKEE (reference sequence). Trimming took 0 bases from V and 2 from J, leaving 8 bases between them. The CDR3 is 14 residues long. CDR3 region: CASSLVFRQETQYF. CDR3 DNA: TGTGCCAGCAGCTTGGTTTTCAGACAAGAGACCCAGTACTTC.

The rearrangement joins TRBV10-2 to TRBJ2-3; D remains ambiguous. The CDR3 runs 14 residues. Trimming took 4 bases from V and 4 from J, leaving 12 bases between them. CDR1 WSHSY and CDR2 SAAADI come from the germline V gene. CDR3: CASSGLVLADTQYF. DNA of the CDR3: TGCGCCAGCAGTGGATTAGTATTGGCAGATACGCAGTATTTT.

This chain joins TRBV10-2 and TRBJ2-7, with TRBD2 matching over 10 bases. The CDR3 consists of 16 residues. V lost 0 bases, J lost 6 bases, and 8 bases stayed unmatched. Germline CDR1 WSHSY, CDR2 SAAADI. CDR3 sequence reads: CASSESKRGGLFEQYF. In DNA form, the CDR3 reads TGCGCCAGCAGTGAGTCGAAGCGGGGGGGCTTGTTCGAGCAGTACTTC.

The V call is TRBV5-1, the J call TRBJ1-1, with 7 bases aligning to TRBD1. V trimming: 0 bases; J trimming: 11 bases; junction bases outside the gene matches: 4. This CDR3 comprises 12 residues. Germline loops: CDR1 SGHRS, CDR2 YFSETQ. The CDR3 nucleotides are TGCGCCAGCAGCTTGGAGGGGGCAGAGGCTTTCTTT. It encodes CASSLEGAEAFF.